This record looks at one T cell receptor (beta chain) sequence and its context. This entry is derived from a study of control samples from healthy donors and cancer patients. TCRdb's copy holds only in-frame clones and misses some; the assay was immunoSEQ multiplex PCR. The data show roughly 50,000 clones, around 95% seen once. The sequence was collected from a woman in her twenties or thirties in good health. Sequenced sample: blood.

The CDR3 loop is CASSLGGEQYF. CDR3 DNA: TGTGCCAGCAGTTTGGGCGGCGAGCAGTACTTC. The chain carries TRBV27 and TRBJ2-7; D uncertain. Germline CDR1 is MNHEY and CDR2 is SMNVEV (reference sequence). V was trimmed by 3 bases and J by 6 bases, leaving 6 bases between them. The length of the CDR3 is 11 residues.